Below are 4 T cell receptor beta chains sequenced from a single sample in a study of cytotoxic CD8 clonotypes in ibrutinib-treated CLL. TCRdb keeps only in-frame clones here, not all; method: immunoSEQ multiplex PCR. Of fewer than 100,000 clones in the sample, just over 85% were seen once. The source material was PBMCs, sampled before ibrutinib treatment. The source of these receptors is a human donor with chronic lymphocytic leukemia.

The V gene is TRBV7-9, the J gene TRBJ2-3; 7 bases match TRBD2. Per germline, CDR1 SEHNR and CDR2 FQNEAQ (reference sequence). This CDR3 has 15 residues. Trimming took 4 bases from V and 2 from J; bases not matched to a gene: 6. CDR3 in DNA: TGTGCCAGCAGCTATCGGGACTACACCACAGATACGCAGTATTTT. Residues: CASSYRDYTTDTQYF.

The chain uses TRBV5-1 and TRBJ1-1, with no clear D. The germline V gene has CDR1 SGHRS and CDR2 YFSETQ. CDR3 length: 15 residues. V lost 0 bases to trimming and J lost 4 bases, with 13 bases between them. CDR3 in amino acids: CASSLATLSGTEAFF. In nucleotides, the CDR3 is TGCGCCAGCAGCTTGGCGACCCTTTCGGGCACTGAAGCTTTCTTT.

J is TRBJ2-1 and V is TRBV7-2; possibly TRBD2 for D (6 bases). This CDR3 region has 15 residues. CDR1 is SGHTA and CDR2 is FQGNSA in the germline V gene. Trimming stripped 4 bases from V and 9 bases from J, with 19 bases between. The CDR3: CASSYMTSLQGEQFF. CDR3 DNA sequence: TGTGCCAGCAGCTACATGACTAGTCTCCAGGGTGAGCAGTTCTTC.

The chain couples TRBV27 to TRBJ1-2; 7 bases map to TRBD1. V shed 2 bases and J 9 bases; nucleotides not matched to a gene: 6. Germline values: CDR1 MNHEY, CDR2 SMNVEV (reference sequence). The CDR3 spans 13 residues. As DNA, the CDR3 is TGTGCCAGCAGTTTAACCCAGACAGGGCGCTACACCTTC. The encoded protein is CASSLTQTGRYTF.